The clone carrying this T cell receptor beta chain was counted only a few times. The entry originates in a study of T cell repertoires in cytomegalovirus infection. TCRdb reprocessed the reads with MiXCR, giving one entry per CDR3 protein. This table has about 130,000 distinct CDR3 sequences, more than 7% appearing once. The clonotype was recovered from a human donor in good health (CMV status not recorded). Some clones in this sample may be carry-over from other donors' samples. What was sequenced was PBMCs.

CDR3 in amino acids: CASSSRPRQPQHF. The CDR3 DNA follows: TGTGCCAGCAGTTCCCGGCCCCGTCAGCCCCAGCATTTT. The chain is built from TRBV6-6 and TRBJ1-5; D unclear. Trimming removed 4 bases from V and 6 bases from J, with 10 bases in between. CDR1 and CDR2 (germline): MNHNY, SVGAGI (reference sequence). The CDR3 is made up of 13 amino acids.